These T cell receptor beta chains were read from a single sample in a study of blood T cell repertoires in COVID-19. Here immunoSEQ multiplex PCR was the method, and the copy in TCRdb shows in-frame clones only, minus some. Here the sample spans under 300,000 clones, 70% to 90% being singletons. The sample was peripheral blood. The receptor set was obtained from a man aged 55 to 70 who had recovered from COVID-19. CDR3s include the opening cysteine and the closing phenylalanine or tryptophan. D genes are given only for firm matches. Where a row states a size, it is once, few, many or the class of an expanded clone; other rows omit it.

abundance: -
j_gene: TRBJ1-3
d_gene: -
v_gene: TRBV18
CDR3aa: CASSPPQVSGNTIYF
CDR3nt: TGTGCCAGCTCACCCCCACAGGTCTCTGGAAACACCATATATTTT

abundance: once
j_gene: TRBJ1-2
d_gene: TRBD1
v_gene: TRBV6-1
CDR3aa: CASSEGIGGGGGYTF
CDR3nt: TGTGCCAGCAGTGAAGGGATAGGGGGCGGCGGTGGCTACACCTTC

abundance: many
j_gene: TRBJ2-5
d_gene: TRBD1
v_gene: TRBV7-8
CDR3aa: CASSTRQGAAKTQYF
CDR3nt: TGTGCCAGCAGCACCAGACAGGGGGCTGCCAAGACCCAGTACTTC

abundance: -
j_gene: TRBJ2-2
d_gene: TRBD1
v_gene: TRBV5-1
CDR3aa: CASSNGTGAVTGELFF
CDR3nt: TGCGCCAGCAGCAACGGGACAGGGGCGGTCACCGGGGAGCTGTTTTTT

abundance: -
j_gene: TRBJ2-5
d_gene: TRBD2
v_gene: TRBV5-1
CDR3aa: CASSREGRTQETQYF
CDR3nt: TGCGCCAGCAGCCGGGAGGGCAGAACACAAGAGACCCAGTACTTC

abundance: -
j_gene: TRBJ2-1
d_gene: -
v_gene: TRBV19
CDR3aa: CASTGPQGGSYNEQFF
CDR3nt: TGTGCCAGTACCGGACCGCAGGGGGGCTCCTACAATGAGCAGTTCTTC

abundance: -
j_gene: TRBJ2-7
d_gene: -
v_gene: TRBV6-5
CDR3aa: CASTSPGAYEQYF
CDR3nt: TGTGCCAGCACCTCCCCGGGGGCCTACGAGCAGTACTTC

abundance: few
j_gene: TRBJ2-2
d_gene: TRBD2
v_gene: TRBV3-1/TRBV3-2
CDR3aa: CASSSHKREGTGELFF
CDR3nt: TGTGCCAGCAGCTCGCACAAGCGGGAGGGCACCGGGGAGCTGTTTTTT

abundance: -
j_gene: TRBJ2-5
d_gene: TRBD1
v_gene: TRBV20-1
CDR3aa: CSANRGETQYF
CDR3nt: TGCAGTGCTAACAGGGGGGAGACCCAGTACTTC

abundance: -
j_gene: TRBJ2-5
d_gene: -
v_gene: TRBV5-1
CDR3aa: CASKPGSPLQETQYF
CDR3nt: TGCGCCAGCAAACCGGGGAGCCCCCTACAAGAGACCCAGTACTTC

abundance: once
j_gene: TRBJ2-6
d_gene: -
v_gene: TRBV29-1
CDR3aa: CSVSGVSGANVLTF
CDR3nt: TGCAGCGTTTCAGGGGTTTCTGGGGCCAACGTCCTGACTTTC

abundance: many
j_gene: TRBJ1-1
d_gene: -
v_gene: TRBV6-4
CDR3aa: CASRSKINTEAFF
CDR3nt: TGTGCCAGCAGAAGCAAGATCAACACTGAAGCTTTCTTT

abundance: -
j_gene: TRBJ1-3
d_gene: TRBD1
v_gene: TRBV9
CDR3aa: CASSHNKGAAGNTIYF
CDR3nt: TGTGCCAGCAGTCATAATAAGGGGGCCGCTGGAAACACCATATATTTT

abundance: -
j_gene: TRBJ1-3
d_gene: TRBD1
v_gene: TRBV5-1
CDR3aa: CASSPGGTGSRTIYF
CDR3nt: TGCGCCAGCAGTCCCGGGGGGACAGGGTCTCGCACCATATATTTT

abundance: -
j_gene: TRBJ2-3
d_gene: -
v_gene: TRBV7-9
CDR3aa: CASSSKTWASTDTQYF
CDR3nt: TGTGCCAGCAGCTCGAAAACTTGGGCTAGCACAGATACGCAGTATTTT

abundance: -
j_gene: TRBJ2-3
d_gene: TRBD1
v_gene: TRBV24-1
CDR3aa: CATSEGQGATDTQYF
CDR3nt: TGTGCCACCAGTGAGGGACAGGGGGCGACAGATACGCAGTATTTT

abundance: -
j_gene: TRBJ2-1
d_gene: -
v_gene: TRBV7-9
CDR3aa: CASALTYRGNEQFF
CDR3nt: TGTGCCAGCGCCTTAACCTATCGTGGCAATGAGCAGTTCTTC

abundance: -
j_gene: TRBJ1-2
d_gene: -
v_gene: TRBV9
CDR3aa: CASSSQGWGYTF
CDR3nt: TGTGCCAGCAGCAGTCAGGGCTGGGGCTACACCTTC

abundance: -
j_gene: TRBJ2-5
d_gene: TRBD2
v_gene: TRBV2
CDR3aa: CASRRSGGGLQETQYF
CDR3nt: TGTGCCAGCCGAAGGAGCGGGGGGGGACTCCAAGAGACCCAGTACTTC

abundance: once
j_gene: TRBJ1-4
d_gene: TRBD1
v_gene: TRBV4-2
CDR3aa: CASSQGTGQGSEKLFF
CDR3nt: TGTGCCAGCAGCCAAGGGACGGGACAGGGGAGTGAAAAACTGTTTTTT

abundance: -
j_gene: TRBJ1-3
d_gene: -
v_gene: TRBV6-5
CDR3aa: CASRGDYRNTIYF
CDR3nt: TGTGCCAGCAGGGGAGACTATCGAAACACCATATATTTT

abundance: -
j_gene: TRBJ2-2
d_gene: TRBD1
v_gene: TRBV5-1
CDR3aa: CASSLEQGAHGELFF
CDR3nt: TGCGCCAGCAGCTTGGAGCAGGGGGCGCACGGGGAGCTGTTTTTT

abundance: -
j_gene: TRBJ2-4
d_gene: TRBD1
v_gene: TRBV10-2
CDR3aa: CAARTGTGGTKNIQYF
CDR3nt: TGCGCCGCGAGAACCGGGACAGGGGGAACCAAAAACATTCAGTACTTC

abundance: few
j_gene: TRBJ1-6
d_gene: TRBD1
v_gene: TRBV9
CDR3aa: CASSVAQGGNSPLHF
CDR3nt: TGTGCCAGCAGCGTCGCACAGGGGGGTAATTCACCCCTCCACTTT

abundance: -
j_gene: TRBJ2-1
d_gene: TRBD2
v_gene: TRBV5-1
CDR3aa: CASSLGTSGRGNEQFF
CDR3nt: TGCGCCAGCAGCTTGGGGACTAGCGGGAGAGGCAATGAGCAGTTCTTC

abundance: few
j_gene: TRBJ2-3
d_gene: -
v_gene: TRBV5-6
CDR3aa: CASSLASDRFTDTQYF
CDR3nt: TGTGCCAGCAGCTTGGCCTCGGACAGATTCACAGATACGCAGTATTTT

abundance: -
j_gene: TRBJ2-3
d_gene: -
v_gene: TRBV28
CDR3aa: CASSEAPDTQYF
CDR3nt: TGTGCCAGCAGCGAGGCCCCAGATACGCAGTATTTT

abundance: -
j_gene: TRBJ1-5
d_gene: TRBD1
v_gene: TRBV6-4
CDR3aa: CASLGQVHQPQHF
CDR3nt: TGTGCCAGCTTGGGACAGGTTCATCAGCCCCAGCATTTT

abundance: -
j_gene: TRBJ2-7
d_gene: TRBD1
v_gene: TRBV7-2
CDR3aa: CASRTRDRGNYEQYF
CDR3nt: TGTGCCAGCAGGACTAGGGACAGGGGAAACTACGAGCAGTACTTC

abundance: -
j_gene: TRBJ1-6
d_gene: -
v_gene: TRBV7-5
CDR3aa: CARSPPGTGGTSPLHF
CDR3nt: TGTGCCAGAAGCCCACCCGGGACAGGGGGAACGTCACCCCTCCACTTT

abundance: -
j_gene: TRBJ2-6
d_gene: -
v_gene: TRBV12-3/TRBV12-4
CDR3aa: CASSPLWWNVLTF
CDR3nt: TGTGCCAGCAGCCCGCTATGGTGGAACGTCCTGACTTTC

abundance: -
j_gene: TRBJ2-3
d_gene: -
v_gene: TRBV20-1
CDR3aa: CSASFRRGEDTQYF
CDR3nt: TGCAGTGCTAGTTTTAGGAGGGGTGAAGATACGCAGTATTTT

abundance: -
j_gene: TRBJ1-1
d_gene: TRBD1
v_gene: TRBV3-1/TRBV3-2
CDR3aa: CASSRDRGTEAFF
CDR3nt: TGTGCCAGCAGCCGGGACAGGGGGACTGAAGCTTTCTTT

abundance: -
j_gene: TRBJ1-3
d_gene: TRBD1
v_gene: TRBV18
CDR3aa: CASSPLDRGSSGNTIYF
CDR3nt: TGTGCCAGCTCACCGCTGGACAGGGGGAGCTCTGGAAACACCATATATTTT

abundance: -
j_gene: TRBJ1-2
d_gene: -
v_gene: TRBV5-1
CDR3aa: CASSEKQGGYGYTF
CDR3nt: TGCGCCAGCAGCGAGAAACAGGGCGGGTATGGCTACACCTTC

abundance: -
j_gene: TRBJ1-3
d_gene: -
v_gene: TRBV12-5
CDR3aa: CASGLATGSGNTIYF
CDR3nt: TGTGCTAGTGGTTTGGCTACAGGGTCAGGAAACACCATATATTTT

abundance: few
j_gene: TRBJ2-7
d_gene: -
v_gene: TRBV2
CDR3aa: CASSDPGGGASYEQYF
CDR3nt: TGTGCCAGCAGTGACCCCGGGGGAGGCGCCTCCTACGAGCAGTACTTC

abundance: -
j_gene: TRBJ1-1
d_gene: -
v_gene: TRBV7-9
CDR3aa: CASRGRGTEAFF
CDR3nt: TGTGCCAGCAGGGGCAGGGGCACTGAAGCTTTCTTT

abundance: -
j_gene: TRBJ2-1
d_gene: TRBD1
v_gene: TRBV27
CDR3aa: CASSSGTGGNEQFF
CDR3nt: TGTGCCAGCAGTTCCGGGACAGGGGGCAATGAGCAGTTCTTC

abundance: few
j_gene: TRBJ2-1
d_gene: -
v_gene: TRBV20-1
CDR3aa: CSARQYNEQFF
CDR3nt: TGCAGTGCTAGACAGTACAATGAGCAGTTCTTC